The rows below give T cell receptor beta chains drawn from one sample of a study of identical twins. MiXCR, applied by TCRdb to the 5' RACE reads, yields one record per CDR3 protein. The table includes under 350,000 distinct CDR3 sequences, around 9.7% detected once. These data were also reused for a study on yellow fever vaccine responses in identical twins.

The sample was CD8+ T cells sorted from blood. The receptors were sampled from a woman between 18 and 29 years old in good health. Each CDR3 is given with its conserved first and last residue. The order of the fields is clone size, J gene, D gene, V gene, CDR3 length, CDR3 DNA, CDR3 protein. The D gene is left open where the match is weak. Clone size is given for some rows only: seen once, a few or many times, or a class if the clone is expanded.

abundance: few; j_gene: TRBJ1-5; d_gene: TRBD1; v_gene: TRBV6-6; len: 13; CDR3nt: TGTGCCAGCAGTTCCGGGACAGGGGGAGCCCAGCATTTT; CDR3aa: CASSSGTGGAQHF
abundance: -; j_gene: TRBJ2-6; d_gene: -; v_gene: TRBV28; len: 15; CDR3nt: TGTGCCAGCAGGAAATACAGGGCTGGGGCCAACGTCCTGACTTTC; CDR3aa: CASRKYRAGANVLTF
abundance: few; j_gene: TRBJ2-7; d_gene: TRBD1; v_gene: TRBV20-1; len: 15; CDR3nt: TGCAGTGCTAGAGATCTGTGGACAGGGTCCTACGAGCAGTACTTC; CDR3aa: CSARDLWTGSYEQYF
abundance: few; j_gene: TRBJ2-7; d_gene: -; v_gene: TRBV5-1; len: 15; CDR3nt: TGCGCCAGCAGCTGGGTAGGGGGGCTTCTGGACGAGCAGTACTTC; CDR3aa: CASSWVGGLLDEQYF
abundance: few; j_gene: TRBJ2-1; d_gene: -; v_gene: TRBV2; len: 14; CDR3nt: TGTGCCACCCTCACTGGGCACGCCTACAATGAGCAGTTCTTC; CDR3aa: CATLTGHAYNEQFF
abundance: few; j_gene: TRBJ1-5; d_gene: TRBD1; v_gene: TRBV12-3/TRBV12-4; len: 15; CDR3nt: TGTGCCAGCAGTAGACAGGGGGGTAGCAATCAGCCCCAGCATTTT; CDR3aa: CASSRQGGSNQPQHF
abundance: -; j_gene: TRBJ2-7; d_gene: TRBD1; v_gene: TRBV4-3; len: 16; CDR3nt: TGCGCCAGCAGCCAGGGAGTACAGGGGACCTACTACGAGCAGTACTTC; CDR3aa: CASSQGVQGTYYEQYF
abundance: -; j_gene: TRBJ2-7; d_gene: -; v_gene: TRBV2; len: 13; CDR3nt: TGTGCCAGCAGTGGGGCAGGGAACTACGAGCAGTACTTC; CDR3aa: CASSGAGNYEQYF
abundance: -; j_gene: TRBJ2-1; d_gene: TRBD2; v_gene: TRBV20-1; len: 15; CDR3nt: TGCAGTGCTAGAGATCCGGGACTAGGGGACAATGAGCAGTTCTTC; CDR3aa: CSARDPGLGDNEQFF
abundance: -; j_gene: TRBJ2-5; d_gene: -; v_gene: TRBV5-6; len: 13; CDR3nt: TGTGCCATGAGCTTAGCAAACCAAGAGACCCAGTACTTC; CDR3aa: CAMSLANQETQYF
abundance: many; j_gene: TRBJ1-1; d_gene: -; v_gene: TRBV7-2; len: 14; CDR3nt: TGTGCCAGCAGCTATCTTGGACGAGGCACTGAAGCTTTCTTT; CDR3aa: CASSYLGRGTEAFF
abundance: many; j_gene: TRBJ2-6; d_gene: -; v_gene: TRBV6-1; len: 15; CDR3nt: TGTGCCAGCAGTGAAGGGGGATCTGGGGCCAACGTCCTGACTTTC; CDR3aa: CASSEGGSGANVLTF
abundance: many; j_gene: TRBJ2-5; d_gene: TRBD1; v_gene: TRBV11-2; len: 16; CDR3nt: TGTGCCAGCAGCTTCCCGACAGGGGGGTACCAAGAGACCCAGTACTTC; CDR3aa: CASSFPTGGYQETQYF
abundance: many; j_gene: TRBJ2-7; d_gene: -; v_gene: TRBV5-6; len: 14; CDR3nt: TGTGCCAGCAGCTTAAGGATTAGGTCCTACGAGCAGTACTTC; CDR3aa: CASSLRIRSYEQYF
abundance: -; j_gene: TRBJ2-3; d_gene: TRBD1; v_gene: TRBV28; len: 15; CDR3nt: TGTGCCAGCAACCAACCGGGACAGAACACAGATACGCAGTATTTT; CDR3aa: CASNQPGQNTDTQYF